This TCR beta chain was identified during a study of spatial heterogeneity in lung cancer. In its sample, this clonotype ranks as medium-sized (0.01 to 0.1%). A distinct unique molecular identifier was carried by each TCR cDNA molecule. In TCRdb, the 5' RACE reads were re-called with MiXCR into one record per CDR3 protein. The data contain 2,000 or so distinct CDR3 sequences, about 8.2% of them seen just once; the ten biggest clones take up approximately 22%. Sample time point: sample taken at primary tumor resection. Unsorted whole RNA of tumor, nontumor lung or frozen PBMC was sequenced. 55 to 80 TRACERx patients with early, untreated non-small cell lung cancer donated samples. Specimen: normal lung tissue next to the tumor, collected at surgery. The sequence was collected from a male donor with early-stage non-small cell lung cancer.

The CDR3 loop is CASSYETGGYEQYF. The CDR3 coding sequence is TGTGCCAGCAGTTACGAAACAGGGGGCTACGAGCAGTACTTC. This chain links TRBV6-2 or TRBV6-3 with TRBJ2-7; the match to TRBD1 covers 8 bases. CDR3 length: 14 residues. Looked up from germline, CDR1 is MNHEY and CDR2 is SVGEGT. Trimming took 2 bases from V and 3 from J; bases not matched to a gene: 3.